This T cell receptor (beta chain) was identified during a study of OX40 agonist ivuxolimab in advanced cancers. Study background: Head and neck, renal cell, melanoma or hepatocellular carcinoma were the cancers that dose-escalation patients had. Whole-study results and caveats: At 0.1 to 3.0 mg/kg and by week 6, CD4+ and CD8+ T cells in the blood had expanded clonally.

The data were produced by immunoSEQ multiplex PCR, yet TCRdb's version contains in-frame clones alone and is incomplete. The data contain 99,000 or so clones, around 96% of them singletons. The germline V gene encodes CDR1 SQVTM and CDR2 ANQGSEA. CDR3 length: 12 residues. V was cut by 4 bases and J by 3 bases, with 10 bases left in between. As regards this clone: Its specificity is not known.

The V and J genes are TRBV29-1 and TRBJ2-7; tentative D call: TRBD2 (5 bases). Sequencing was performed on CD4+ or CD8+ T cells sorted from blood, taken in a trial of the OX40 agonist ivuxolimab. This TCR came from an adult with an advanced solid tumor such as melanoma, head and neck, liver or kidney cancer. CDR3 nucleotides: TGCAGCGTTGTAGCTGGGAGCTACGAGCAGTACTTC. It codes for CSVVAGSYEQYF.